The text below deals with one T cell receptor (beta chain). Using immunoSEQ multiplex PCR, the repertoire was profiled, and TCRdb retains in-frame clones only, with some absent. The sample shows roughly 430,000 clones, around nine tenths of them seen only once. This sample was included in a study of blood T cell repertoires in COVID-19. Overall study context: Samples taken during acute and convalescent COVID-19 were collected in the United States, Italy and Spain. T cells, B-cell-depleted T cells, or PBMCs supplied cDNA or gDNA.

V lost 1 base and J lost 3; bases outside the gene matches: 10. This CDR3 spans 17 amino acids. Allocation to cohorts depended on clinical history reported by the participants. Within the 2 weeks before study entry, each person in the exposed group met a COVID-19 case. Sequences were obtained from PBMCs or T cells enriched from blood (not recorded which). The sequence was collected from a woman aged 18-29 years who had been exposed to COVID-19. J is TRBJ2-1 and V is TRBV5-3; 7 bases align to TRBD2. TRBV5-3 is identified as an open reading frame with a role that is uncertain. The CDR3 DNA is TGTGCCAGAAGCTTGACCCAAAGCGGGGAAGGCTACAATGAGCAGTTCTTC. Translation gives CARSLTQSGEGYNEQFF.